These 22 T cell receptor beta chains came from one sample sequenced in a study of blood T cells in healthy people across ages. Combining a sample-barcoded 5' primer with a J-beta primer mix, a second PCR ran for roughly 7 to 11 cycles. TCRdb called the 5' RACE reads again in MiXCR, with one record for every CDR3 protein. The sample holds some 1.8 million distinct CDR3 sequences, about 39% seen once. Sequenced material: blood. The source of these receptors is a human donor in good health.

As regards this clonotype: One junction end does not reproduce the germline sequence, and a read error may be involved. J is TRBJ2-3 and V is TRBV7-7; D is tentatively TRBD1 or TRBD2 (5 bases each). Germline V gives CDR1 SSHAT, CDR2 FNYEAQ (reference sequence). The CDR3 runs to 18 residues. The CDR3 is CASSSSLARGRSTDTQYF. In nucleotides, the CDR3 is TGTGCTAGCAGCTCGTCACTCGCACGGGGCCGCAGCACAGATACGCAGTATTTT.

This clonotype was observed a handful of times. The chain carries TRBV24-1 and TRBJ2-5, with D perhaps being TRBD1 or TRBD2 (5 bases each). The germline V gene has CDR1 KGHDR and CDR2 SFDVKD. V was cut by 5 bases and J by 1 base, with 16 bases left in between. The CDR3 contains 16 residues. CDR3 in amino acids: CATSVAGANFQETQYF. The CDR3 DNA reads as TGTGCCACCAGTGTGGCCGGGGCCAACTTCCAAGAGACCCAGTACTTC.

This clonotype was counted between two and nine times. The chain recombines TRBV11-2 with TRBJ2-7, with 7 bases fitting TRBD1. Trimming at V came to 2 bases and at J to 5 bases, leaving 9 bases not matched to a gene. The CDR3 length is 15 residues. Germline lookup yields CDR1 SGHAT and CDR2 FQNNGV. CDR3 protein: CASSLIRGQGHEQYF. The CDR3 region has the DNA TGTGCCAGCAGCTTAATTAGGGGGCAGGGCCACGAGCAGTACTTC.

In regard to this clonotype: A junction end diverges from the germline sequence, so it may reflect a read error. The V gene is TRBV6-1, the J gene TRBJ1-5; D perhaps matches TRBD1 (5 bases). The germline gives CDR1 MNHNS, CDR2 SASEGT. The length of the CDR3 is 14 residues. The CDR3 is CASREAWGNQPQHF. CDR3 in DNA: TGTGCCAGCAGGGAAGCCTGGGGGAATCAGCCCCAGCATTTT.

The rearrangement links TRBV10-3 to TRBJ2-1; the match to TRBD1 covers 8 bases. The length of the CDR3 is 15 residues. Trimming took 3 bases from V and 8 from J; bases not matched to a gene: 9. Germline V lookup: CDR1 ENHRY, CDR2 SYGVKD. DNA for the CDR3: TGTGCCATCAGTGACGCCGGGACAGGTGTTTATGAGCAGTTCTTC. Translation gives CAISDAGTGVYEQFF.

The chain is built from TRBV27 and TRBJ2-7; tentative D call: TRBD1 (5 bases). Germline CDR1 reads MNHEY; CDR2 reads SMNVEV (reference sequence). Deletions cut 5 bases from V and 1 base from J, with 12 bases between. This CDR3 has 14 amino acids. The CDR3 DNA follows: TGTGCCAGCAGTCCACGGACATTTTCCTACGAGCAGTACTTC. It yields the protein CASSPRTFSYEQYF.

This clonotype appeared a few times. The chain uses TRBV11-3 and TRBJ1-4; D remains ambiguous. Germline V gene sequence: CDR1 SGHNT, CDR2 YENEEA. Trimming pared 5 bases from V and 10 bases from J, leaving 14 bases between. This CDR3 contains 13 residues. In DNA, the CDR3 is TGTGCCAGCAGCCCAGAATACGTGGGAAAACTGTTTTTT. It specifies CASSPEYVGKLFF.

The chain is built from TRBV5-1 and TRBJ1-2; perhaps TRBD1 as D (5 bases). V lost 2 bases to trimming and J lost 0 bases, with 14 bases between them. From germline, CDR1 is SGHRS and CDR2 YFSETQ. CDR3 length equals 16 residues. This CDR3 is CASSFSGRVANYGYTF. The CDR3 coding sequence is TGCGCCAGCAGCTTCTCGGGCAGGGTGGCTAACTATGGCTACACCTTC.

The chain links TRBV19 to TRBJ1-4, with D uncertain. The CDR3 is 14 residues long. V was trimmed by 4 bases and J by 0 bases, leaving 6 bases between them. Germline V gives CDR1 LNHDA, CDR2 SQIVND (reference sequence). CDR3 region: CASSSPATNEKLFF. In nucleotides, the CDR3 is TGTGCCAGTAGTAGTCCAGCAACTAATGAAAAACTGTTTTTT.

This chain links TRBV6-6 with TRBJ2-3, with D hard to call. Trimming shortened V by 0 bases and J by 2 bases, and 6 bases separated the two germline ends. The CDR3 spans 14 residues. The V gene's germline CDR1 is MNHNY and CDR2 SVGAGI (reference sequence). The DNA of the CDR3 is TGTGCCAGCAGTTACTCGCTCTTCACAGATACGCAGTATTTT. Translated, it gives CASSYSLFTDTQYF.

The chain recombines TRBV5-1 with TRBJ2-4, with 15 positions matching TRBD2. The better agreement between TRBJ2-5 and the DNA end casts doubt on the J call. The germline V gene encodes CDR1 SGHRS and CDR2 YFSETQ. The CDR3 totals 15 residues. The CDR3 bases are TGCGCCAGCGGACTAGCGGGGGGGAGCCAAGAGACCCAGTACTTC. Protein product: CASGLAGGSQETQYF.

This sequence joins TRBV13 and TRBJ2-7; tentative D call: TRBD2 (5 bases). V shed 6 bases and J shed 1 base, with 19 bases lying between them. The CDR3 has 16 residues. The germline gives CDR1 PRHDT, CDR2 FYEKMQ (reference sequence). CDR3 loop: CASRSARLHRSYEQYF. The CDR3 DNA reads TGTGCCAGCAGATCCGCGAGACTACACCGATCCTACGAGCAGTACTTC.

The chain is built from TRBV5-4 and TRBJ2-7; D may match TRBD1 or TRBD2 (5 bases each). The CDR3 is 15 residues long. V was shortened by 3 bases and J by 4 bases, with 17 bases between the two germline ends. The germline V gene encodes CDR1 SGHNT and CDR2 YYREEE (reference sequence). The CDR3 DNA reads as TGTGCCAGCAGCTCACCCGGGGACCGAGGGTACGAGCAGTACTTC. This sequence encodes CASSSPGDRGYEQYF.

The CDR3 DNA reads as TGTGCCAGCGACGCTTCGGTGCGAGAGACCCAGTACTTC. Protein: CASDASVRETQYF. The chain carries TRBV6-1 and TRBJ2-5; D gene uncertain. Trimming stripped 8 bases from V and 4 bases from J, with 14 bases between. The CDR3 contains 13 residues. Germline assignment: CDR1 MNHNS and CDR2 SASEGT.

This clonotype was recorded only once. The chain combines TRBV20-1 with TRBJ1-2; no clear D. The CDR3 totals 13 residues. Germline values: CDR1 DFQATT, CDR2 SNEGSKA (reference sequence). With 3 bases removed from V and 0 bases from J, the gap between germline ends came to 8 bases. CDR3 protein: CSASSDTNYGYTF. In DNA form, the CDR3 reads TGCAGTGCTAGCTCCGATACTAACTATGGCTACACCTTC.

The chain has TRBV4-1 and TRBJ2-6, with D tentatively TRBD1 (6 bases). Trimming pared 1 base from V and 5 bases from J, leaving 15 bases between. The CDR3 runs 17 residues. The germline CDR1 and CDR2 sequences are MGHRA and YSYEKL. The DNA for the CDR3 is TGCGCCAGCAGCCAAGTTTTTGAGGGGGTTCGGGCCAACGTCCTGACTTTC. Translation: CASSQVFEGVRANVLTF.

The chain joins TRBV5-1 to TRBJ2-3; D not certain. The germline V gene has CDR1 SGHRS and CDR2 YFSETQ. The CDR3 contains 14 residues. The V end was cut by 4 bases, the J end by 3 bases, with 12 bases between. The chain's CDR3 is CASSLLTLTDTQYF. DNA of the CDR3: TGCGCCAGCAGCCTCCTCACATTAACAGATACGCAGTATTTT.

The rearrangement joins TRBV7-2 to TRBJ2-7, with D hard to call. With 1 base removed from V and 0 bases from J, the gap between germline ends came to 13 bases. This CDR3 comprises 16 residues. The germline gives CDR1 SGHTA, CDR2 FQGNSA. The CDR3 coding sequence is TGTGCCAGCAGCTTAGGACACGTAACCCTCTCCTACGAGCAGTACTTC. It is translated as CASSLGHVTLSYEQYF.

CDR3 protein: CASSEYFAEALDRGARGYTF. In DNA form, the CDR3 reads TGTGCCAGCAGTGAATATTTCGCGGAGGCTCTTGACAGGGGAGCTCGGGGCTACACCTTC. The V call is TRBV25-1, the J call TRBJ1-2, with TRBD1 matching over 8 bases. Germline-derived CDR1 and CDR2 are MGHDK and SYGVNS. The CDR3 has 20 amino acids. V was pared by 0 bases and J by 8 bases, with 23 bases of the junction left unmatched.

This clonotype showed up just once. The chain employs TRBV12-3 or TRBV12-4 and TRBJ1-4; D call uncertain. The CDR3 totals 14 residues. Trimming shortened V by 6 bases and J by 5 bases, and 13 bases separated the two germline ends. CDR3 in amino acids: CASRFSQRNEKLFF. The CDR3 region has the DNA TGTGCCAGCAGGTTCTCACAGAGAAATGAAAAACTGTTTTTT.

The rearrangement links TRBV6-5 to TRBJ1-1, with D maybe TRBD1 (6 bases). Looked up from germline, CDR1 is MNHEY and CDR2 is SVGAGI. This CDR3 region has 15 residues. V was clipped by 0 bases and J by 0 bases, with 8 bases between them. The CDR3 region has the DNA TGTGCCAGCAGTTACTCGGGACACCTGAACACTGAAGCTTTCTTT. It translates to CASSYSGHLNTEAFF.

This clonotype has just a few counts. As DNA, the CDR3 is TGTGCCTGGAGCGCGGACAGGGGAGTAGAGCAGCCCCAGCATTTT. Its translation is CAWSADRGVEQPQHF. The rearrangement uses TRBV30 and TRBJ1-5, with 9 bases lining up with TRBD1. This CDR3 is built from 15 residues. Looked up from germline, CDR1 is GTSNPN and CDR2 is SVGIG (reference sequence). J lost 7 bases, V lost 3 bases, and 10 bases had no gene match.